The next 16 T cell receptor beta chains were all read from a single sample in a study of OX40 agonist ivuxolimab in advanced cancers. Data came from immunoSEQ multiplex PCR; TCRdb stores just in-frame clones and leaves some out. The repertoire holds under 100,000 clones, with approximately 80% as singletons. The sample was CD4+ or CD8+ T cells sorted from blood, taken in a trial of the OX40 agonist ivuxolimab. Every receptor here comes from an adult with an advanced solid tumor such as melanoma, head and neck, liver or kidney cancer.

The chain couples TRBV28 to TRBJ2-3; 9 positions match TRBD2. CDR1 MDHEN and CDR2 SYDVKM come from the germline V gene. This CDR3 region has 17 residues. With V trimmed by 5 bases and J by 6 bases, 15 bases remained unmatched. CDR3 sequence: CASSPPLGAGGRDTQYF. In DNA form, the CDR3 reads TGTGCCAGCAGTCCCCCCCTTGGGGCGGGAGGGAGGGATACGCAGTATTTT.

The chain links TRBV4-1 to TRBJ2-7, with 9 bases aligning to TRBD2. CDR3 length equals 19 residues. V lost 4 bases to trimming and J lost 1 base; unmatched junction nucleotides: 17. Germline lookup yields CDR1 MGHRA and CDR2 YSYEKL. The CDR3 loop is CASSPQALAGQRNSYEQYF. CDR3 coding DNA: TGCGCCAGCAGCCCCCAGGCGCTAGCGGGACAAAGAAATTCCTACGAGCAGTACTTC.

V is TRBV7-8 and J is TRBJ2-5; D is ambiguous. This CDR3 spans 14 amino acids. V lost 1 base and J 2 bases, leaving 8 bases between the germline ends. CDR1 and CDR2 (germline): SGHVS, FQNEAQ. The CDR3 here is CASSLGTVQETQYF. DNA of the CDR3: TGTGCCAGCAGCTTAGGAACAGTACAAGAGACCCAGTACTTC.

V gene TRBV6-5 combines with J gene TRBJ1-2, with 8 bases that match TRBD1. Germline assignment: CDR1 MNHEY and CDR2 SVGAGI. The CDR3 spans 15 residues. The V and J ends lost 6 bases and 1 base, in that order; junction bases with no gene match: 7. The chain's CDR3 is CASRSTGGVNYGYTF. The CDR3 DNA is TGTGCCAGCAGGTCAACAGGGGGTGTTAACTATGGCTACACCTTC.

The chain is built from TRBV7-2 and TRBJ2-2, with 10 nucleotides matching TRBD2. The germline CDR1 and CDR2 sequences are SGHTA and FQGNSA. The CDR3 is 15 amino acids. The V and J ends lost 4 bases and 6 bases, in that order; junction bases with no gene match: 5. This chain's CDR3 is CASSSLAGGAGELFF. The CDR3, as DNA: TGTGCCAGCAGCTCTTTAGCGGGGGGCGCCGGGGAGCTGTTTTTT. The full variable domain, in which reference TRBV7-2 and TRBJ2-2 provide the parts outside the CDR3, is GAGVSQSPSNKVTEKGKDVELRCDPISGHTALYWYRQSLGQGLEFLIYFQGNSAPDKSGLPSDRFSAERTGGSVSTLTIQRTQQEDSAVYLCASSSLAGGAGELFFGEGSRLTVL.

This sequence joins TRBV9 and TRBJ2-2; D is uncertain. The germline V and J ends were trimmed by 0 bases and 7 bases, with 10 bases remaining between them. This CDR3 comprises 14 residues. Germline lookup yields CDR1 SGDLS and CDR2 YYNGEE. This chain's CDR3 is CASSVDQSSGELFF. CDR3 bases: TGTGCCAGCAGCGTAGACCAGTCGAGCGGGGAGCTGTTTTTT.

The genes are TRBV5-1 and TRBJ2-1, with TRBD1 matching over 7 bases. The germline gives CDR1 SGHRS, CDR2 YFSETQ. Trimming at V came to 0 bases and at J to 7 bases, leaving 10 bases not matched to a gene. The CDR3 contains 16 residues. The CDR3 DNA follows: TGCGCCAGCAGCTTGGGAAATACGGGGACAGCTAATGAGCAGTTCTTC. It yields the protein CASSLGNTGTANEQFF.

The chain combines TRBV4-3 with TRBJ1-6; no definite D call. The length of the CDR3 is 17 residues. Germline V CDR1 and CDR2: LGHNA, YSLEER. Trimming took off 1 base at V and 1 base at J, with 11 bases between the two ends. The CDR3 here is CASSQVQFRSYNSPLHF. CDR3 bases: TGCGCCAGCAGCCAAGTGCAGTTTAGGTCCTATAATTCACCCCTCCACTTT.

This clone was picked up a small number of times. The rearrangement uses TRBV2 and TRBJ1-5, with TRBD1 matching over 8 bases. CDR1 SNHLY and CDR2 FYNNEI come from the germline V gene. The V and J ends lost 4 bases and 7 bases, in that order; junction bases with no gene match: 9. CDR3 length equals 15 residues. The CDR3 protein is CASSGDRFLSQPQHF. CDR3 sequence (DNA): TGTGCCAGCAGTGGGGACAGGTTCCTCTCACAGCCCCAGCATTTT. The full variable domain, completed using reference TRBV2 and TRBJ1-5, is EPEVTQTPSHQVTQMGQEVILRCVPISNHLYFYWYRQILGQKVEFLVSFYNNEISEKSEIFDDQFSVERPDGSNFTLKIRSTKLEDSAMYFCASSGDRFLSQPQHFGDGTRLSIL.

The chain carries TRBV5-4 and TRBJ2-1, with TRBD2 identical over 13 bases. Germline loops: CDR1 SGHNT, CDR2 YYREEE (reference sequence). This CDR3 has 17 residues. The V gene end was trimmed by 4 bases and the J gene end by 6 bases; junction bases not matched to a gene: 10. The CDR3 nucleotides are TGTGCCAGCAGCCCAGAAGCACTAGCGGGGGGGCTCAATGAGCAGTTCTTC. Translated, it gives CASSPEALAGGLNEQFF.

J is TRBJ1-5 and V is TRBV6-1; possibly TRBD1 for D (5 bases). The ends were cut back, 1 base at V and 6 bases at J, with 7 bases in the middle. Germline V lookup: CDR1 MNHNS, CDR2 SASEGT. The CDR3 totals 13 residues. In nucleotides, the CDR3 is TGTGCCAGCAGTGAAGGTAGGGGTCAGCCCCAGCATTTT. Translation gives CASSEGRGQPQHF.

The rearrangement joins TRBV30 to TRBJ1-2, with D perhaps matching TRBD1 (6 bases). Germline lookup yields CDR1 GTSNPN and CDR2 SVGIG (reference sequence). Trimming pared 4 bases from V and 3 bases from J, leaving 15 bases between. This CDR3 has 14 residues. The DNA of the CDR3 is TGTGCCTGGAACGCGGGGGCAGGCTACTATGGCTACACCTTC. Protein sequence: CAWNAGAGYYGYTF.

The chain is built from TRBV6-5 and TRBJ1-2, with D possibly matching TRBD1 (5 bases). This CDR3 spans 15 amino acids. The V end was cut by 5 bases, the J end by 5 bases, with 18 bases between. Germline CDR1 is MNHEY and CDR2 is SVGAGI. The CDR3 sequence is CASSAGMGTGYGYTF. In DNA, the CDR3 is TGTGCCAGCAGTGCAGGGATGGGGACGGGGTATGGCTACACCTTC.

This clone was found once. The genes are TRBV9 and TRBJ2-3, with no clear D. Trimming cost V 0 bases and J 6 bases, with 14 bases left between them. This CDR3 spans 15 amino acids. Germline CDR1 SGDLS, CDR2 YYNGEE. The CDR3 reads CASSVDQRVVDTQYF. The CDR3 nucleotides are TGTGCCAGCAGCGTAGACCAACGCGTGGTGGATACGCAGTATTTT.

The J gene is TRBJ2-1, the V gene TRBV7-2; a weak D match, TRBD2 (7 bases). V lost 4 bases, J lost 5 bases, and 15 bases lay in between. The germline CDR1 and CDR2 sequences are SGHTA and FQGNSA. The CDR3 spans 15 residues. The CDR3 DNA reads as TGTGCCAGCAGCTGGGGGCGCGGGGGTAACAATGAGCAGTTCTTC. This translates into CASSWGRGGNNEQFF.

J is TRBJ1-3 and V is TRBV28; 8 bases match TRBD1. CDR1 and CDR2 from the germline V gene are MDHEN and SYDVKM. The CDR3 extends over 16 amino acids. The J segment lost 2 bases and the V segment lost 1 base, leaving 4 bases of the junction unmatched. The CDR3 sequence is CASSLFGQGPGNTIYF. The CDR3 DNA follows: TGTGCCAGCAGTTTATTCGGACAGGGACCTGGAAACACCATATATTTT.